A selection of T cell receptor beta chains follows, all from one sample in a study of T cells in Graves' hyperthyroidism and ophthalmopathy. From the multiplex PCR reads, TCRdb called clonotypes with MiXCR, one entry per CDR3 protein. The sample carries roughly 240,000 distinct CDR3 sequences, approximately 23% recorded once. The specimen sequenced was blood. Receptors were obtained from a woman aged 40 to 50 with Graves' ophthalmopathy. Each CDR3 is given without its conserved first and last residue.

>TRBV28|TRBJ1-2
ASSLPTGRGDYRYT
>TRBV28|TRBJ1-2
ASRPTGGQLYGYT
>TRBV4-2|TRBJ1-3
ASSQDLTGGGNTIY
>TRBV6-1|TRBJ2-7
ASRAGGLYEQY
>TRBV6-1|TRBJ1-2
ASSLLGSNYGYT
>TRBV6-1|TRBJ2-7
ASTNTGGSYEQY
>TRBV5-5|TRBJ1-1
ASSFMFQGDTEAF
>TRBV7-2|TRBJ1-1
ASSLIRGGNTEAF
>TRBV12-3/TRBV12-4|TRBJ1-1
ASSWRTGGTEAF
>TRBV30|TRBJ2-7
AWKQGTGYEQY
>TRBV11-1|TRBJ2-7
ASSLVVVRAFHEQS
>TRBV20-1|TRBJ2-7
SARAVEDGFYEQY
>TRBV6-1|TRBJ1-1
ASSEVLGQGTSEAF
>TRBV27|TRBJ2-7
ASSLKAPGSSYEQY
>TRBV2|TRBJ2-7
ASSTGGGYEQY
>TRBV30|TRBJ2-5
AWTGPTAGVGTQY
>TRBV7-9|TRBJ2-5
ASSSQGGEETQY
>TRBV7-2|TRBJ1-2
ASSFSGGNYGYT
>TRBV27|TRBJ1-6
ASRPGQANSPLH
>TRBV28|TRBJ1-3
ASSTPAVGAGNTIY
>TRBV27|TRBJ1-1
ASSSRDPGRGTEAF
>TRBV3-1|TRBJ1-2
ASSLNQATSYGYT
>TRBV6-2/TRBV6-3|TRBJ1-1
ASGDRSEAF
>TRBV27|TRBJ2-1
ASRSGGAWSYNEQF
>TRBV6-1|TRBJ1-1
ASSERQSMNTEAF
>TRBV30|TRBJ2-5
AWSVGLTSGAQGETQY
>TRBV6-5|TRBJ2-7
ASRVGLAASYEQY